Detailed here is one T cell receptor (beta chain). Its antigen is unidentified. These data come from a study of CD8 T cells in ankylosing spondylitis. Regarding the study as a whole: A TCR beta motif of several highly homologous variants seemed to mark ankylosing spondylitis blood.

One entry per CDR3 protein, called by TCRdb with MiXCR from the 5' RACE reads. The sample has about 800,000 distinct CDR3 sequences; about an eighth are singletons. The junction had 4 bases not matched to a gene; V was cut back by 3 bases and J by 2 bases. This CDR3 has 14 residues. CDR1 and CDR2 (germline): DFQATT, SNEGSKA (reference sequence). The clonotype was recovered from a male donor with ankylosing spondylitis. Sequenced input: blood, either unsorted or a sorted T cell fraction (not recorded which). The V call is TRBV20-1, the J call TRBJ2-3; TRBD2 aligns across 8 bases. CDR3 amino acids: CSARRGATTDTQYF. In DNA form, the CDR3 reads TGCAGTGCTAGGCGGGGGGCGACCACAGATACGCAGTATTTT.